This TCR beta chain was identified during a study of neoadjuvant anti-PD-1 for oral cavity cancer. In regard to this clone: Its antigen is still unknown.

V lost 0 bases and J 2 bases, leaving 14 bases between the germline ends. The CDR3 is 15 amino acids. CDR1 and CDR2 (germline): GTSNPN, SVGIG (reference sequence). Findings of the study overall: Only three patients per response group were TCR-analyzed; validation needed.

This table comes from immunoSEQ multiplex PCR, and its TCRdb copy is limited to in-frame clones, with some not included. This sample has 15,000 to 20,000 clones, with approximately 65% found just once. The clonotype was recovered from a person between 35 and 79 years old with oral cavity squamous cell carcinoma. The source material was PBMCs, sampled before nivolumab (anti-PD-1) treatment. The V and J genes are TRBV30 and TRBJ2-7, with D perhaps TRBD2 (6 bases). The CDR3 bases are TGTGCCTGGAGTGTAGCAGGGCGGGGCACCTACGAGCAGTACTTC. Translation gives CAWSVAGRGTYEQYF. Full variable domain (outside the CDR3, taken from reference TRBV30 and TRBJ2-7): SQTIHQWPATLVQPVGSPLSLECTVEGTSNPNLYWYRQAAGRGLQLLFYSVGIGQISSEVPQNLSASRPQDRQFILSSKKLLLSDSGFYLCAWSVAGRGTYEQYFGPGTRLTVT.